Sequencing of this T cell receptor beta chain was carried out in a study of T cells in tuberculosis. Overall study: The T cells targeted glucose monomycolate, a mycobacterial lipid, via CD1B.

CDR1 and CDR2 from the germline V gene are WSHSY and SAAADI. Trimming removed 8 bases from V and 10 bases from J, with 21 bases in between. CDR3 length equals 14 residues. No alpha-beta pairing information exists for these sequences. The assay was immunoSEQ multiplex PCR, and TCRdb's table has in-frame clones only and misses some. This table has about 59,000 clones, around 81% appearing once. Cells were sorted from thawed PBMC rested overnight and stained with GMM-loaded CD1B tetramer, viability dye and anti-CD3. The CD1B tetramers carried C32 glucose monomycolate purified from Rhodococcus equi. Tetramer-negative cells, some 100,000 per donor, were also sorted. Whole-study results and caveats: Low-affinity CD1B-GMM tetramer-binding T cells may have been missed.

The sequenced material came from CD1b-GMM tetramer-negative cells sorted from PBMCs. V and J are TRBV10-2 and TRBJ2-1; possible D gene TRBD2, 7 bases. The sequence was collected from an adult woman with latent tuberculosis. Written as DNA, the CDR3 is TGCGCCAGCGGAGGGGGGGCGGGGGTAGGCGAGCAGTTCTTC. Encoded protein: CASGGGAGVGEQFF.